This TCR beta chain is drawn from a study of identical twins. This clonotype was recorded at least ten times. Germline V gene lookup returns CDR1 MDHEN and CDR2 SYDVKM. This CDR3 has 14 amino acids. Trimming left V 2 bases short and J 2 bases short, with 6 bases between. TCRdb called the 5' RACE reads again in MiXCR, with one record for every CDR3 protein. The sample lists a few hundred thousand distinct CDR3 sequences; more than 9% were seen once. The sequencing input was memory T cells sorted from blood. The source of this sequence is a man aged 45-65 years in good health. V gene TRBV28 combines with J gene TRBJ2-2; D is unclear. The CDR3 DNA reads as TGTGCCAGCAGTTTAACCATAAACACCGGGGAGCTGTTTTTT. The encoded protein is CASSLTINTGELFF.